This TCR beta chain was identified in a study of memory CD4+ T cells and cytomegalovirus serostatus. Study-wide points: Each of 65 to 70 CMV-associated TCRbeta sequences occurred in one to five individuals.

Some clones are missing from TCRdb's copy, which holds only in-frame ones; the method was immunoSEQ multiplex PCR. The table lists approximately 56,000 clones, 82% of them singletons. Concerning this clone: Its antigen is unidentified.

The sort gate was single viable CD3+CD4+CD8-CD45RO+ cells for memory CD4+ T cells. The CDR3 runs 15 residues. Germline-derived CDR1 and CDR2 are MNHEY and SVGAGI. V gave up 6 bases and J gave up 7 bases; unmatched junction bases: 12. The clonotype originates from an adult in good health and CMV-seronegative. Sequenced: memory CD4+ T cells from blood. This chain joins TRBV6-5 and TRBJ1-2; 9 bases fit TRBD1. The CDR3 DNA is TGTGCCAGCAGCCGAAACAGGGGGCTAGAAACTGGCTACACCTTC. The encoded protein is CASSRNRGLETGYTF.